This T cell receptor beta chain stems from a study of OX40 agonist ivuxolimab in advanced cancers. The wider study: Of mixed ages from about 20 to 80 and averaging around 60 years, the group was over 80% male. Study results and limitations: People who partly responded at 0.1-3.0 mg/kg had some of the least clonal expansion seen. Specificity for antigen went undetermined in the expanded peripheral T cells. More expanded clones were found, on average, in CD8+ than in CD4+ T cells.

Produced via immunoSEQ multiplex PCR; TCRdb's table is partial and in-frame only. This table has tens of thousands of clones, 90% appearing once. Comment on this clone: What it recognizes is unknown.

Trimming removed 5 bases at V and 2 bases at J, with 13 bases between. The CDR3 is made up of 15 amino acids. The germline CDR1 and CDR2 sequences are MDHEN and SYDVKM. The material was CD4+ or CD8+ T cells sorted from blood, obtained in a trial of the OX40 agonist ivuxolimab. The rearrangement links TRBV28 to TRBJ1-5; perhaps TRBD1 as D (5 bases). The source is an adult with an advanced solid tumor such as melanoma, head and neck, liver or kidney cancer. The CDR3 here is CASSRIGARNQPQHF. The CDR3 DNA is TGTGCCAGCAGTCGGATCGGGGCTCGCAATCAGCCCCAGCATTTT.